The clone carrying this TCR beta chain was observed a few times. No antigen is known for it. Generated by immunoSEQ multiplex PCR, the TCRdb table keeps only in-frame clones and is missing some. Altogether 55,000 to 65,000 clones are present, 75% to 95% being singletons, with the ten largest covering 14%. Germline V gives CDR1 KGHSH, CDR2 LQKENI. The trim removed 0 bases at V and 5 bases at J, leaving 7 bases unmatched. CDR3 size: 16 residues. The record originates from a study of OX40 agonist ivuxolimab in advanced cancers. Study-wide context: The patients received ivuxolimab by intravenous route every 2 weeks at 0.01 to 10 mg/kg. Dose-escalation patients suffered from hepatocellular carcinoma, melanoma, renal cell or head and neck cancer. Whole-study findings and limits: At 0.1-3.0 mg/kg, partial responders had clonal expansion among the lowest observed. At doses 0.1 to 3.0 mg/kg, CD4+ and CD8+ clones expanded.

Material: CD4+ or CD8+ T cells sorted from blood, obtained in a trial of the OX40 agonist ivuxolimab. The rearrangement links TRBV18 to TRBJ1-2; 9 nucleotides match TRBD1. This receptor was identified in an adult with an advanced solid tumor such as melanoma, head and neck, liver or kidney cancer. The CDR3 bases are TGTGCCAGCTCACCACCTTGGGGGACAGGGTCATATGGCTACACCTTC. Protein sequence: CASSPPWGTGSYGYTF.